The 32 T cell receptor beta chains presented below share a single source sample, sequenced in a study of T cells in Graves' hyperthyroidism and ophthalmopathy. Regions amplified from RNA transcripts were the TCR beta CDR3 regions. First-round RT-PCR of the TCR CDR3 relied on the HTBI primer set. MiXCR, applied by TCRdb to the multiplex PCR reads, yields one record per CDR3 protein. The sample holds 450,000 to 550,000 distinct CDR3 sequences, roughly a quarter seen once. Sequenced: blood. The receptor source for this set is a woman aged 25 to 39 with Graves' ophthalmopathy.

In its sample, this clonotype was seen a few times. This chain links TRBV30 with TRBJ2-7; 13 bases match TRBD2. V shed 0 bases and J 7 bases; nucleotides not matched to a gene: 3. The CDR3 covers 14 residues. Germline CDR1 is GTSNPN and CDR2 is SVGIG (reference sequence). The CDR3 protein is CAWSVGLAGVEQYF. CDR3 bases: TGTGCCTGGAGTGTCGGACTAGCGGGAGTTGAGCAGTACTTC.

The chain is built from TRBV6-1 and TRBJ2-7, with D uncertain. Per germline, CDR1 MNHNS and CDR2 SASEGT. V shed 2 bases and J shed 3 bases, with 8 bases lying between them. This CDR3 contains 13 residues. The CDR3, as DNA: TGTGCCAGCAGTGAAATGTGGGACTACGAGCAGTACTTC. As protein: CASSEMWDYEQYF.

This chain connects TRBV27 to TRBJ1-2; the D is unclear. Trimming took 6 bases from V and 4 from J, leaving 21 bases between them. From germline, CDR1 is MNHEY and CDR2 SMNVEV (reference sequence). This CDR3 is 16 amino acids long. The CDR3 protein is CASRPRAWGSTYGYTF. CDR3 DNA sequence: TGTGCCAGCAGACCACGAGCCTGGGGTTCGACCTATGGCTACACCTTC.

This clonotype appeared many times. This chain connects TRBV20-1 to TRBJ2-7; 7 bases are a match to TRBD2. V gave up 3 bases and J gave up 3 bases; unmatched junction bases: 5. The CDR3 consists of 13 residues. Looked up from germline, CDR1 is DFQATT and CDR2 is SNEGSKA (reference sequence). CDR3 amino acids: CSASFRGVYEQYF. The CDR3 coding sequence is TGCAGTGCTAGTTTTCGGGGGGTCTACGAGCAGTACTTC.

In this sample, this clonotype turned up many times. The rearrangement joins TRBV15 to TRBJ2-5; TRBD1 might be the D (5 bases). V lost 1 base, J lost 4 bases, and 13 bases lay in between. CDR3 size: 15 residues. Germline lookup yields CDR1 LNHNV and CDR2 YYDKDF (reference sequence). The DNA for the CDR3 is TGTGCCACCAGCAGAGTCGATGCAGGGCCAGAGACCCAGTACTTC. Translated, it gives CATSRVDAGPETQYF.

This clonotype was found many times. This chain links TRBV6-2 or TRBV6-3 with TRBJ1-2; D uncertain. Germline assignment: CDR1 MNHEY and CDR2 SVGEGT. V gave up 5 bases and J gave up 8 bases, with 21 bases separating them. The CDR3 runs to 15 residues. This CDR3 reads CASSTSGTPIRGYTF. The CDR3 DNA reads TGTGCCAGCAGTACCTCGGGAACTCCCATCCGGGGCTACACCTTC.

This clonotype appeared many times. This chain joins TRBV12-3 or TRBV12-4 and TRBJ2-5; 8 nucleotides line up with TRBD2. Losses at the gene ends were 1 base for V and 7 bases for J; bases not matched to a gene: 8. This CDR3 region has 15 residues. CDR3 amino acids: CASSLGRRGAGTQYF. The CDR3 coding sequence is TGTGCCAGCAGTTTAGGGAGGCGGGGGGCCGGGACCCAGTACTTC.

This clonotype was recorded at least ten times. The chain recombines TRBV20-1 with TRBJ1-1; tentatively, D is TRBD1 (5 bases). The V gene's germline CDR1 is DFQATT and CDR2 SNEGSKA (reference sequence). The CDR3 is 12 residues long. The V and J ends lost 7 bases and 3 bases respectively, with 12 bases between them. The CDR3 reads CSVRQGDTEAFF. The CDR3 coding sequence is TGCAGTGTACGTCAGGGAGACACTGAAGCTTTCTTT.

The chain joins TRBV19 to TRBJ2-2; 8 nucleotides match TRBD1. The junction had 5 bases not matched to a gene; V was cut back by 5 bases and J by 3 bases. CDR1 and CDR2 (germline): LNHDA, SQIVND (reference sequence). This CDR3 has 15 residues. CDR3 in DNA: TGTGCCAGTAGTCCGGGACAGGTGGACACCGGGGAGCTGTTTTTT. It translates to CASSPGQVDTGELFF.

This chain uses TRBV27 with TRBJ2-5; D unclear. CDR1 and CDR2 from the germline V gene are MNHEY and SMNVEV (reference sequence). V was pared by 8 bases and J by 5 bases, with 9 bases between. The CDR3 length is 11 residues. CDR3 sequence: CASGMKETQYF. The CDR3 DNA follows: TGTGCCAGCGGGATGAAGGAGACCCAGTACTTC.

On this clonotype itself: Being one base from a much bigger clone, this may be a read error. No conserved phenylalanine or tryptophan is present at the end of the CDR3, so a read error is the likely explanation. This chain connects TRBV25-1 to TRBJ1-5; D unclear. CDR1 and CDR2 from the germline V gene are MGHDK and SYGVNS. This CDR3 spans 14 amino acids. Trimming pared 4 bases from V and 1 base from J, leaving 8 bases between. The CDR3 sequence: CASSGQGSNQPQHL. The CDR3, as DNA: TGTGCCAGCAGTGGACAAGGGAGCAATCAGCCCCAGCATTTG.

This clonotype has ten or more counts. V and J are TRBV6-5 and TRBJ2-2; D is perhaps TRBD1 (5 bases). Trimming removed 0 bases from V and 6 bases from J, with 8 bases in between. This CDR3 spans 14 amino acids. Germline-derived CDR1 and CDR2 are MNHEY and SVGAGI. DNA of the CDR3: TGTGCCAGCAGTTACTCGGGGCCTCCCGGGGAGCTGTTTTTT. Protein sequence: CASSYSGPPGELFF.

V gene TRBV27 combines with J gene TRBJ1-1; D gene ambiguous. There are 14 residues in the CDR3. Trimming removed 2 bases at V and 11 bases at J, with 18 bases between. Germline CDR1 and CDR2: MNHEY and SMNVEV (reference sequence). DNA for the CDR3: TGTGCCAGCAGTTTACCGGGCGGATGGAATGTGGCTTTCTTT. Translated: CASSLPGGWNVAFF.

This clonotype was picked up many times. The chain carries TRBV7-9 and TRBJ2-5, with D maybe TRBD2 (7 bases). The CDR3 extends over 14 amino acids. V lost 5 bases and J 2 bases, leaving 12 bases between the germline ends. Germline V gene data show CDR1 as SEHNR and CDR2 as FQNEAQ (reference sequence). The CDR3 protein is CASSKGGGQETQYF. CDR3 nucleotides: TGTGCCAGCAGCAAAGGGGGGGGTCAAGAGACCCAGTACTTC.

The chain has TRBV20-1 and TRBJ2-7; 10 nucleotides line up with TRBD1. The V and J ends lost 2 bases and 7 bases, in that order; junction bases with no gene match: 17. This CDR3 spans 17 amino acids. Germline values: CDR1 DFQATT, CDR2 SNEGSKA (reference sequence). CDR3 loop: CSARNRDRGNPLGEQYF. The DNA for the CDR3 is TGCAGTGCTAGAAACCGGGACAGGGGCAACCCTCTGGGGGAGCAGTACTTC.

The chain carries TRBV6-2 or TRBV6-3 and TRBJ1-1, with D possibly TRBD1 on 6 matching bases. This CDR3 has 16 residues. Looked up from germline, CDR1 is MNHEY and CDR2 is SVGEGT. Trimming shortened V by 0 bases and J by 0 bases, and 11 bases separated the two germline ends. CDR3 sequence (DNA): TGTGCCAGCAGTTACTCGGCGGGGGCTATGAACACTGAAGCTTTCTTT. It encodes CASSYSAGAMNTEAFF.

This clonotype has a handful of counts. The chain uses TRBV5-1 and TRBJ2-5; D uncertain. Trimming took 0 bases from V and 5 from J, leaving 14 bases between them. From germline, CDR1 is SGHRS and CDR2 YFSETQ. This CDR3 comprises 15 residues. The CDR3 nucleotides are TGCGCCAGCAGCTTGGAAGCAGGCCCCCTGGAGACCCAGTACTTC. It encodes CASSLEAGPLETQYF.

The chain carries TRBV6-5 and TRBJ2-7; D is unresolved. Trimming stripped 0 bases from V and 2 bases from J, with 8 bases between. This CDR3 has 14 residues. The germline V gene has CDR1 MNHEY and CDR2 SVGAGI. The CDR3 is CASSYSTHTYEQYF. DNA of the CDR3: TGTGCCAGCAGTTACTCGACTCATACCTACGAGCAGTACTTC.

The V and J genes are TRBV20-1 and TRBJ1-4; 8 positions agree with TRBD1. The V gene end was trimmed by 6 bases and the J gene end by 0 bases; junction bases not matched to a gene: 6. The CDR3 extends over 15 amino acids. Per germline, CDR1 DFQATT and CDR2 SNEGSKA (reference sequence). The CDR3 DNA sequence: TGCAGTGCCCGACAGGGGCGCTCAACTAATGAAAAACTGTTTTTT. This translates into CSARQGRSTNEKLFF.

This sequence joins TRBV6-2 or TRBV6-3 and TRBJ1-1, with 10 bases lining up with TRBD1. Germline V gene lookup returns CDR1 MNHEY and CDR2 SVGEGT. Trimming took 2 bases from V and 1 from J; bases not matched to a gene: 13. The CDR3 extends over 19 amino acids. The CDR3 DNA reads as TGTGCCAGCAGTTACGCTCCTCCAAGACAGGGGGCAGGGAACACTGAAGCTTTCTTT. Protein sequence: CASSYAPPRQGAGNTEAFF.

The chain is built from TRBV20-1 and TRBJ1-2; TRBD1 is a possible D gene (6 bases). The CDR3 runs to 15 residues. The V and J ends lost 0 bases and 5 bases respectively, with 16 bases between them. Germline loops: CDR1 DFQATT, CDR2 SNEGSKA (reference sequence). The CDR3 nucleotides read TGCAGTGCTAGAGATCAAGGAACAGGGTCTTATGGCTACACCTTC. It is translated as CSARDQGTGSYGYTF.

At least ten counts were recorded for this clonotype. A much larger clone differs by one base, so this may be a read error. The chain recombines TRBV6-1 with TRBJ1-5; D gene unclear. V shed 10 bases and J shed 6 bases, with 13 bases lying between them. There are 12 residues in the CDR3. Germline loops: CDR1 MNHNS, CDR2 SASEGT. In nucleotides, the CDR3 is TGTGCCATCTCCCGGCCTAGTCAGCCCCAGCATTTT. It codes for CAISRPSQPQHF.

The genes are TRBV2 and TRBJ1-1; tentatively, D is TRBD1 (5 bases). CDR3 length: 13 amino acids. The V gene lost 2 bases and the J gene lost 6 bases, with 10 bases spanning the gap. Germline loops: CDR1 SNHLY, CDR2 FYNNEI. The CDR3 DNA sequence: TGTGCCAGCAGTGAATCCAGGGTGGCTGAAGCTTTCTTT. This encodes CASSESRVAEAFF.

The chain links TRBV7-2 to TRBJ2-5, with D perhaps TRBD1 (6 bases). Trimming shortened V by 4 bases and J by 0 bases, and 12 bases separated the two germline ends. In germline, CDR1 is SGHTA, CDR2 FQGNSA. The CDR3 length is 15 residues. The CDR3 nucleotides read TGTGCCAGCAGCTCCCGGACAGCGTACCAAGAGACCCAGTACTTC. It yields the protein CASSSRTAYQETQYF.

This clonotype has more than one count but fewer than ten. The V call is TRBV5-1, the J call TRBJ2-7; 8 bases map to TRBD2. CDR3 length: 16 amino acids. Germline trimming cut 4 bases from V and 0 bases from J; bases unmatched to any gene: 9. Looked up from germline, CDR1 is SGHRS and CDR2 is YFSETQ. The CDR3 sequence is CASSVDPGGRSYEQYF. As DNA, the CDR3 is TGCGCCAGCAGCGTGGACCCGGGGGGGCGCTCCTACGAGCAGTACTTC.

V usage is TRBV11-2 and J usage is TRBJ2-2, with 8 bases that match TRBD1. The junction had 10 bases not matched to a gene; V was cut back by 5 bases and J by 5 bases. CDR3 length equals 16 residues. Germline CDR1 SGHAT, CDR2 FQNNGV. CDR3 protein: CASSGSRGRSTGELFF. Written as DNA, the CDR3 is TGTGCCAGCAGCGGTAGCAGGGGGCGTAGTACCGGGGAGCTGTTTTTT.

The sample holds many counts of this clonotype. The chain joins TRBV24-1 to TRBJ1-1, with 8 bases aligning to TRBD1. Losses at the gene ends were 6 bases for V and 3 bases for J; bases not matched to a gene: 8. Germline CDR1 reads KGHDR; CDR2 reads SFDVKD. The CDR3 sequence is 15 residues long. The CDR3 reads CATSPSDRDHTEAFF. The CDR3 DNA reads as TGTGCCACCAGTCCTTCGGACAGGGACCACACTGAAGCTTTCTTT.

This clonotype was detected only a few times. The chain combines TRBV12-5 with TRBJ2-7, with 7 bases fitting TRBD1. The V and J ends lost 1 base and 3 bases, in that order; junction bases with no gene match: 3. Germline CDR1 reads LGHNT; CDR2 reads FRNRAP. This CDR3 is built from 14 residues. The CDR3 bases are TGTGCTAGTGGTTTGGGGGACAGAGACTACGAGCAGTACTTC. Encoded protein: CASGLGDRDYEQYF.

This sequence joins TRBV6-5 and TRBJ1-1; 7 bases are shared with TRBD1. This CDR3 contains 15 residues. Germline CDR1 MNHEY, CDR2 SVGAGI. The junction had 6 bases not matched to a gene; V was cut back by 2 bases and J by 3 bases. CDR3 loop: CASSYKGTVYTEAFF. CDR3 coding DNA: TGTGCCAGCAGTTACAAGGGGACAGTATACACTGAAGCTTTCTTT.

The chain combines TRBV28 with TRBJ2-5; 16 nucleotides line up with TRBD2. Germline V lookup: CDR1 MDHEN, CDR2 SYDVKM. This CDR3 is built from 19 residues. Unmatched junction bases numbered 12, after V lost 3 bases and J lost 5 bases. The CDR3 region has the DNA TGTGCCAGCAGTTTTCCCCTCGGGACTAGCGGGAGGGCCTCCGAGACCCAGTACTTC. It codes for CASSFPLGTSGRASETQYF.

This clonotype was seen many times. The V and J genes are TRBV7-2 and TRBJ2-7; D remains unclear. CDR1 is SGHTA, CDR2 FQGNSA, per germline. Trimming shortened V by 5 bases and J by 6 bases, and 11 bases separated the two germline ends. The CDR3 contains 12 residues. CDR3 residues: CASSPRAAEQYF. As DNA, the CDR3 is TGTGCCAGCAGCCCCCGGGCTGCCGAGCAGTACTTC.

The table lists this clonotype with many counts. V and J are TRBV9 and TRBJ1-2; weak D call: TRBD1 (5 bases). Trimming left V 4 bases short and J 3 bases short, with 19 bases between. The germline V gene has CDR1 SGDLS and CDR2 YYNGEE. The CDR3 totals 16 residues. The CDR3 DNA follows: TGTGCCAGCAGCAACATTGGGGCAGGGTATGACTATGGCTACACCTTC. Encoded protein: CASSNIGAGYDYGYTF. Full variable domain (outside the CDR3, taken from reference TRBV9 and TRBJ1-2): DSGVTQTPKHLITATGQRVTLRCSPRSGDLSVYWYQQSLDQGLQFLIQYYNGEERAKGNILERFSAQQFPDLHSELNLSSLELGDSALYFCASSNIGAGYDYGYTFGSGTRLTVV.